Shown below are 8 T cell receptor beta chains from a single sample sequenced in a study of T-cell memory formation after mild COVID-19. One entry per CDR3 protein, called by TCRdb with MiXCR from the 5' RACE reads. Of 400,000 to 500,000 distinct CDR3 sequences listed, roughly 20% are singletons. Sequenced sample: PBMCs or a T cell subset sorted from them (not recorded which). All receptors come from an adult woman who had mild COVID-19 (a few samples of this study predate the infection). Cell type and time point are not known.

This clonotype was picked up a small number of times. The gene calls are TRBV6-5 and TRBJ1-4; the D gene is possibly TRBD1 (5 bases). Trimming took off 4 bases at V and 8 bases at J, with 14 bases between the two ends. The CDR3 runs to 14 residues. CDR1 and CDR2 (germline): MNHEY, SVGAGI. CDR3 region: CASSSRGDGEKLFF. CDR3 coding DNA: TGTGCCAGCAGTTCACGTGGGGACGGGGAAAAACTGTTTTTT.

This clonotype was seen at least ten times. The chain combines TRBV7-2 with TRBJ2-2; 8 nucleotides match TRBD2. This CDR3 contains 14 residues. Germline-derived CDR1 and CDR2 are SGHTA and FQGNSA. Losses at the gene ends were 5 bases for V and 4 bases for J; bases not matched to a gene: 3. The CDR3 DNA is TGTGCCAGCAGCCCCAGCGGGAGCACCGGGGAGCTGTTTTTT. Translating it yields CASSPSGSTGELFF.

V and J are TRBV7-3 and TRBJ1-3, with 7 bases identical to TRBD1. CDR1 is SGHTA and CDR2 is FQGTGA in the germline V gene. V was pared by 6 bases and J by 2 bases, with 4 bases of the junction left unmatched. The CDR3 sequence is 14 residues long. CDR3: CASSLTGTGNTIYF. CDR3 DNA sequence: TGTGCCAGCAGTTTGACAGGGACTGGAAACACCATATATTTT. Variable domain in full (rest from reference TRBV7-3 and TRBJ1-3): GAGVSQTPSNKVTEKGKYVELRCDPISGHTALYWYRQSLGQGPEFLIYFQGTGAADDSGLPNDRFFAVRPEGSVSTLKIQRTERGDSAVYLCASSLTGTGNTIYFGEGSWLTVV.

The chain's CDR3 is CASSPKGLAGIQETQYF. CDR3 in DNA: TGTGCCAGCTCACCAAAGGGACTAGCGGGGATCCAAGAGACCCAGTACTTC. This chain joins TRBV18 and TRBJ2-5, with TRBD2 identical over 13 bases. This CDR3 contains 17 residues. Germline V gene sequence: CDR1 KGHSH, CDR2 LQKENI. V trimming: 2 bases; J trimming: 1 base; junction bases outside the gene matches: 4.

The chain combines TRBV27 with TRBJ2-7; D might be TRBD1 (6 bases). Trimming cost V 0 bases and J 5 bases, with 14 bases left between them. Germline V CDR1 and CDR2: MNHEY, SMNVEV (reference sequence). The CDR3 is 15 amino acids. The CDR3 here is CASSLSGQGFHEQYF. The CDR3 DNA reads TGTGCCAGCAGTTTATCAGGGCAGGGGTTCCACGAGCAGTACTTC.

This sequence joins TRBV6-6 and TRBJ2-7; 12 bases agree with TRBD2. J lost 4 bases, V lost 6 bases, and 7 bases had no gene match. This CDR3 is built from 15 residues. Per the germline V gene, CDR1 is MNHNY and CDR2 is SVGAGI (reference sequence). CDR3: CASRFGTSGPYEQYF. The CDR3 coding sequence is TGTGCCAGCAGATTCGGGACTAGCGGGCCGTACGAGCAGTACTTC.

This clonotype was counted between two and nine times. The gene calls are TRBV12-3 or TRBV12-4 and TRBJ1-4, with no clear D. The CDR3 length is 11 residues. The ends were cut back, 7 bases at V and 8 bases at J, with 8 bases in the middle. The CDR3 protein is CASTATEKLFF. CDR3 sequence (DNA): TGTGCCAGCACCGCGACAGAAAAACTGTTTTTT.

This clonotype appeared a few times. The rearrangement joins TRBV12-3 or TRBV12-4 to TRBJ2-5, with 9 bases lining up with TRBD2. This CDR3 region has 16 residues. V gave up 3 bases and J gave up 0 bases; unmatched junction bases: 5. CDR3 region: CASSFSAGGHQETQYF. CDR3 nucleotides: TGTGCCAGCAGTTTTTCAGCGGGGGGACACCAAGAGACCCAGTACTTC.